These 30 T cell receptor beta chains were all obtained from the same sample, sequenced in a study of glioma-infiltrating T cells after dendritic cell vaccination. Produced via immunoSEQ multiplex PCR; TCRdb's table is partial and in-frame only. The data hold over 55,000 clones, with roughly 83% observed a single time. Sample time point: after dendritic cell vaccination, including at tumor progression/relapse. This material consisted of blood, taken after dendritic cell vaccination. These receptors were collected from a human donor with glioblastoma.

V usage is TRBV30 and J usage is TRBJ1-2; D remains ambiguous. This CDR3 is built from 13 residues. Germline CDR1 GTSNPN, CDR2 SVGIG (reference sequence). V was pared by 0 bases and J by 8 bases, with 13 bases between. The DNA of the CDR3 is TGTGCCTGGAGTGTGAGGACTCCAGGCGGCTACACCTTC. Its translation: CAWSVRTPGGYTF.

V usage is TRBV4-2 and J usage is TRBJ2-1, with TRBD2 matching 15 bases. CDR1 and CDR2 (germline): LGHNA, YNFKEQ. V was clipped by 4 bases and J by 0 bases; unmatched bases: 7. CDR3 length: 19 residues. As DNA, the CDR3 is TGTGCCAGCAGCCGGACTAGCGGGGGGGAAGAAAGCTCCTACAATGAGCAGTTCTTC. The encoded protein is CASSRTSGGEESSYNEQFF.

Details on this clone: A junction end diverges from the germline sequence, so it may reflect a read error. V gene TRBV7-7 combines with J gene TRBJ2-3; D is perhaps TRBD2 (6 bases). The CDR3 consists of 17 residues. The germline V gene has CDR1 SSHAT and CDR2 FNYEAQ (reference sequence). The CDR3 sequence is CASSAGRKQTSTDTQYF. In DNA, the CDR3 is TGTGCTAGCAGCGCGGGACGGAAGCAAACTAGCACAGATACGCAGTATTTT.

This clone was found once. This chain uses TRBV11-1 with TRBJ2-7; tentatively, D is TRBD1 (5 bases). CDR1 is SGHAT, CDR2 FQDESV, per germline (reference sequence). This CDR3 region has 11 residues. V was clipped by 6 bases and J by 6 bases, with 9 bases between them. CDR3 residues: CASRRGVEQYF. The CDR3 DNA reads as TGTGCCAGCAGAAGGGGCGTCGAGCAGTACTTC.

The gene calls are TRBV6-1 and TRBJ1-5, with TRBD1 identical over 8 bases. Trimming took 4 bases from V and 7 from J; bases not matched to a gene: 9. CDR1 is MNHNS and CDR2 is SASEGT in the germline V gene. There are 15 residues in the CDR3. This CDR3 is CASSVRTGYGQPQHF. The CDR3 DNA reads as TGTGCCAGCAGTGTAAGGACAGGGTATGGACAGCCCCAGCATTTT.

The chain employs TRBV4-1 and TRBJ1-2, with unresolved D. This CDR3 contains 16 residues. The V end was cut by 3 bases, the J end by 4 bases, with 18 bases between. CDR1 is MGHRA and CDR2 is YSYEKL in the germline V gene. CDR3 loop: CASSHRRVQEGYGYTF. The CDR3 DNA sequence: TGCGCCAGCAGCCACCGGCGGGTCCAAGAGGGCTATGGCTACACCTTC.

The rearrangement uses TRBV9 and TRBJ1-1, with D uncertain. From germline, CDR1 is SGDLS and CDR2 YYNGEE. With 0 bases removed from V and 6 bases from J, the gap between germline ends came to 15 bases. There are 15 residues in the CDR3. CDR3: CASSVGNFDNSEAFF. DNA of the CDR3: TGTGCCAGCAGCGTAGGAAACTTCGATAATTCTGAAGCTTTCTTT.

V is TRBV7-8 and J is TRBJ1-4, with D possibly TRBD1 on 5 matching bases. The CDR3 contains 13 residues. V lost 6 bases, J lost 6 bases, and 11 bases lay in between. Germline assignment: CDR1 SGHVS and CDR2 FQNEAQ. The CDR3 region is CASRRGGDEKLFF. CDR3 coding DNA: TGTGCCAGCAGGCGGGGGGGGGATGAAAAACTGTTTTTT.

The gene calls are TRBV7-8 and TRBJ1-5, with TRBD1 identical over 12 bases. Germline values: CDR1 SGHVS, CDR2 FQNEAQ. The CDR3 is made up of 19 amino acids. J lost 2 bases, V lost 3 bases, and 11 bases had no gene match. The CDR3 is CASSLSPGQGARGNQPQHF. In nucleotides, the CDR3 is TGTGCCAGCAGCTTGTCCCCGGGACAGGGGGCGCGGGGCAATCAGCCCCAGCATTTT.

The gene calls are TRBV6-5 and TRBJ1-1; 9 bases fit TRBD1. J gave up 1 base and V 4 bases, and 1 base lay outside the gene matches. Germline loops: CDR1 MNHEY, CDR2 SVGAGI. The CDR3 extends over 14 amino acids. DNA for the CDR3: TGTGCCAGCAGTTGGGACAGGGAGAACACTGAAGCTTTCTTT. As protein: CASSWDRENTEAFF.

V usage is TRBV11-3 and J usage is TRBJ1-1; D is unclear. Germline CDR1 SGHNT, CDR2 YENEEA. The CDR3 is made up of 15 amino acids. V was clipped by 1 base and J by 5 bases, with 14 bases between them. CDR3 nucleotide sequence: TGTGCCAGCAGCTTAGTTGCGACAAGCGGTACTGAAGCTTTCTTT. Protein sequence: CASSLVATSGTEAFF.

Details on this clone: The sample holds other DNA sequences that translate to the same CDR3. J is TRBJ1-1 and V is TRBV5-4; weak D call: TRBD1 (6 bases). CDR3 length: 13 amino acids. Trimming left V 4 bases short and J 1 base short, with 8 bases between. CDR1 and CDR2 (germline): SGHNT, YYREEE (reference sequence). CDR3 in DNA: TGTGCCAGCAGCCTGGACAGGAACACTGAAGCTTTCTTT. Its translation: CASSLDRNTEAFF.

This chain links TRBV7-2 with TRBJ1-2; TRBD1 agrees at 8 bases. Germline V gene sequence: CDR1 SGHTA, CDR2 FQGNSA. Germline trimming cut 3 bases from V and 6 bases from J; bases unmatched to any gene: 6. There are 14 residues in the CDR3. The CDR3 spells CASSFGQGRDGYTF. CDR3 nucleotides: TGTGCCAGCAGCTTTGGACAGGGTAGAGATGGCTACACCTTC.

The rearrangement joins TRBV5-1 to TRBJ2-5; D not certain. The better agreement between TRBJ2-7 and the DNA end casts doubt on the J call. This CDR3 has 13 amino acids. Germline-derived CDR1 and CDR2 are SGHRS and YFSETQ. Here the CDR3 reads CASRTATSYEQYF. The CDR3 nucleotides read TGCGCCAGCAGGACTGCCACCTCCTACGAGCAGTACTTC.

This chain joins TRBV6-5 and TRBJ2-7, with D possibly being TRBD1 (6 bases). The V gene lost 6 bases and the J gene lost 7 bases, with 22 bases spanning the gap. The V gene's germline CDR1 is MNHEY and CDR2 SVGAGI. The CDR3 sequence is 15 residues long. The CDR3, as DNA: TGTGCCAGCAGAGGGGAACAGACAGGTGTGGGGGAGCAGTACTTC. Its protein is CASRGEQTGVGEQYF.

The gene calls are TRBV10-3 and TRBJ2-6; possible D gene TRBD1, 6 bases. Germline V gene sequence: CDR1 ENHRY, CDR2 SYGVKD. Trimming took 8 bases from V and 6 from J, leaving 14 bases between them. CDR3 length: 14 residues. This chain's CDR3 is CAIRPPGEANVLTF. The CDR3 region has the DNA TGTGCCATCCGGCCCCCAGGGGAGGCCAACGTCCTGACTTTC.

Note on this clone: Relative to the germline gene, one junction end is altered; a read error may explain this. J is TRBJ1-1 and V is TRBV15; D call uncertain. CDR3 length equals 16 residues. Germline values: CDR1 LNHNV, CDR2 YYDKDF (reference sequence). The CDR3 region has the DNA TGTGCCACCAGTAGAGCTGGCGGCCCTTCGAACACTGAAGCTTTCTTT. Its translation is CATSRAGGPSNTEAFF.

The chain employs TRBV6-4 and TRBJ2-2; 7 bases are a match to TRBD2. Losses at the gene ends were 2 bases for V and 6 bases for J; bases not matched to a gene: 0. The CDR3 totals 13 residues. Germline V CDR1 and CDR2: MRHNA, SNTAGT. This chain's CDR3 is CASSDGGAGELFF. CDR3 bases: TGTGCCAGCAGTGACGGGGGGGCCGGGGAGCTGTTTTTT.

This clone came up once. The rearrangement links TRBV9 to TRBJ2-1; D is unclear. Deletions cut 5 bases from V and 10 bases from J, with 7 bases between. Germline values: CDR1 SGDLS, CDR2 YYNGEE. The CDR3 extends over 10 amino acids. The CDR3 bases are TGTGCCAGCAGAGACACGGAGCAGTTCTTC. Translated, it gives CASRDTEQFF.

The chain has TRBV7-2 and TRBJ1-4; D is undetermined. With 0 bases removed from V and 7 bases from J, the gap between germline ends came to 9 bases. CDR3 size: 14 residues. Germline CDR1 and CDR2: SGHTA and FQGNSA. CDR3 sequence: CASSLAGSGEKLFF. The CDR3 DNA reads TGTGCCAGCAGCTTAGCTGGGAGTGGTGAAAAACTGTTTTTT.

The chain couples TRBV4-1 to TRBJ2-3; 13 nucleotides align to TRBD2. Germline CDR1 is MGHRA and CDR2 is YSYEKL. V lost 2 bases, J lost 6 bases, and 11 bases stayed unmatched. The CDR3 is 18 amino acids. The CDR3 here is CASSQPILLAGGPDTQYF. The CDR3 nucleotides are TGCGCCAGCAGCCAACCTATTTTACTAGCGGGGGGGCCGGATACGCAGTATTTT.

Only a few counts were recorded for this clone. The rearrangement joins TRBV4-1 to TRBJ1-1; no definite D call. The germline CDR1 and CDR2 sequences are MGHRA and YSYEKL. The V and J ends lost 0 bases and 9 bases respectively, with 11 bases between them. The CDR3 runs to 13 residues. The CDR3 reads CASSQDTMRKAFF. The CDR3 region has the DNA TGCGCCAGCAGCCAAGATACGATGAGGAAAGCTTTCTTT.

This clone was recorded only once. V is TRBV2 and J is TRBJ1-1; the D is unclear. The germline V gene encodes CDR1 SNHLY and CDR2 FYNNEI. Trimming took 6 bases from V and 1 from J, leaving 15 bases between them. The CDR3 runs to 15 residues. Written as DNA, the CDR3 is TGTGCCAGCAGAATCCATGGACGGGGGAACACTGAAGCTTTCTTT. Its protein is CASRIHGRGNTEAFF.

This clone has a single count. V usage is TRBV19 and J usage is TRBJ1-2; weak D call: TRBD1 (6 bases). There are 14 residues in the CDR3. The ends were cut back, 5 bases at V and 4 bases at J, with 14 bases in the middle. Germline V gene lookup returns CDR1 LNHDA and CDR2 SQIVND (reference sequence). The CDR3 loop reads CASSLQGTRYGYTF. CDR3 DNA sequence: TGTGCCAGTAGTCTGCAGGGGACACGCTATGGCTACACCTTC.

This rearrangement joins TRBV2 to TRBJ2-7, with D unresolved. Per germline, CDR1 SNHLY and CDR2 FYNNEI. The V end lost 6 bases, the J end lost 3 bases, and 9 bases lay between the germline ends. The CDR3 is 12 amino acids. The CDR3 loop is CASRVASYEQYF. In DNA form, the CDR3 reads TGTGCCAGCAGAGTGGCAAGCTACGAGCAGTACTTC. Looking up the rest from reference TRBV2 and TRBJ2-7 gives the full variable domain: EPEVTQTPSHQVTQMGQEVILRCVPISNHLYFYWYRQILGQKVEFLVSFYNNEISEKSEIFDDQFSVERPDGSNFTLKIRSTKLEDSAMYFCASRVASYEQYFGPGTRLTVT.

V is TRBV6-5 and J is TRBJ1-4; perhaps TRBD1 as D (6 bases). The CDR3 length is 16 residues. V was cut by 2 bases and J by 4 bases, with 14 bases left in between. Per the germline V gene, CDR1 is MNHEY and CDR2 is SVGAGI. The CDR3 spells CASSYEATGDNEKLFF. CDR3 bases: TGTGCCAGCAGTTACGAGGCGACAGGAGATAATGAAAAACTGTTTTTT.

This rearrangement joins TRBV7-6 to TRBJ1-2; 7 positions agree with TRBD1. Per the germline V gene, CDR1 is SGHVS and CDR2 is FNYEAQ. Losses at the gene ends were 5 bases for V and 7 bases for J; bases not matched to a gene: 7. This CDR3 has 13 amino acids. CDR3 region: CASSLDRATGYTF. DNA for the CDR3: TGTGCCAGCAGCCTTGACAGGGCGACTGGCTACACCTTC.

The chain combines TRBV11-3 with TRBJ1-1; maybe TRBD1 (6 bases). Germline-derived CDR1 and CDR2 are SGHNT and YENEEA. V gave up 5 bases and J gave up 5 bases, with 15 bases separating them. This CDR3 has 14 amino acids. The CDR3 region is CASSSPQGWTEAFF. The CDR3 region has the DNA TGTGCCAGCAGCAGCCCACAGGGCTGGACTGAAGCTTTCTTT. Using reference TRBV11-3 and TRBJ1-1 for the parts outside the CDR3, the full variable domain is EAGVVQSPRYKIIEKKQPVAFWCNPISGHNTLYWYLQNLGQGPELLIRYENEEAVDDSQLPKDRFSAERLKGVDSTLKIQPAELGDSAVYLCASSSPQGWTEAFFGQGTRLTVV.

The CDR3 DNA reads TGTGCCAGTAGTCGGGGGAAACTCCAAGAGACCCAGTACTTC. It yields the protein CASSRGKLQETQYF. This chain connects TRBV19 to TRBJ2-5; weak D call: TRBD2 (6 bases). Germline lookup yields CDR1 LNHDA and CDR2 SQIVND (reference sequence). The CDR3 runs 14 residues. The V end was cut by 5 bases, the J end by 1 base, with 11 bases between. Looking up the rest from reference TRBV19 and TRBJ2-5 gives the full variable domain: DGGITQSPKYLFRKEGQNVTLSCEQNLNHDAMYWYRQDPGQGLRLIYYSQIVNDFQKGDIAEGYSVSREKKESFPLTVTSAQKNPTAFYLCASSRGKLQETQYFGPGTRLLVL.

The chain uses TRBV7-8 and TRBJ1-2; perhaps TRBD1 as D (6 bases). The CDR3 has 19 amino acids. Trimming took 4 bases from V and 2 from J, leaving 26 bases between them. Germline loops: CDR1 SGHVS, CDR2 FQNEAQ. The CDR3, as DNA: TGTGCCAGCAGCTCACAACTTCTGAGACGGCTTCAGGGGAACTATGGCTACACCTTC. Translating gives CASSSQLLRRLQGNYGYTF.